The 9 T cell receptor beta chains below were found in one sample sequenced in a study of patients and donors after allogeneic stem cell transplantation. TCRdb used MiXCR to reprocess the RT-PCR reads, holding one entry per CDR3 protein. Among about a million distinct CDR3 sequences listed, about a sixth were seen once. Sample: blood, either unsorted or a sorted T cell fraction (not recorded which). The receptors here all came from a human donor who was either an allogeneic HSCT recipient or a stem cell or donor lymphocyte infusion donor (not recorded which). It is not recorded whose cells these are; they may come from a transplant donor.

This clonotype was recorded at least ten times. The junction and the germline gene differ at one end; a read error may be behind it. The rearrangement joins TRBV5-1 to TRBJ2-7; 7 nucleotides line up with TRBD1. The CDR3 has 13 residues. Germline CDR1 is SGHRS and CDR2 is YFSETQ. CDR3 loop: CASSLTGAGEQYF. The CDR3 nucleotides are TGTGCCAGCAGCCTTACAGGGGCGGGCGAGCAGTACTTC.

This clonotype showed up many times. The CDR3: CASSFEGTSTDTQYF. Here the CDR3 DNA reads TGTGCCAGCAGTTTTGAGGGTACTAGCACAGATACGCAGTATTTT. The V gene is TRBV12-3 or TRBV12-4, the J gene TRBJ2-3, with a weak D call TRBD2 (5 bases). V was cut by 3 bases and J by 0 bases, with 10 bases left in between. The CDR3 runs 15 residues.

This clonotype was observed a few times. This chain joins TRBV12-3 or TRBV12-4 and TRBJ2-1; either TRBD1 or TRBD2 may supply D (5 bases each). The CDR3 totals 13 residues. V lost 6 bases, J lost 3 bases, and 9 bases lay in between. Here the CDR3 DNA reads TGTGCCAGCAGGTGGGACCACTACAATGAGCAGTTCTTC. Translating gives CASRWDHYNEQFF.

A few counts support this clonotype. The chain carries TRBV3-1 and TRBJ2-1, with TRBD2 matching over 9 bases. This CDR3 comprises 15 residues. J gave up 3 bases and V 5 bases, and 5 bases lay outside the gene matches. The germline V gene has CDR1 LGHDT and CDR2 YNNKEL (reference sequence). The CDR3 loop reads CASSSGLANYNEQFF. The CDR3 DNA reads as TGTGCCAGCAGCTCTGGACTAGCGAACTACAATGAGCAGTTCTTC.

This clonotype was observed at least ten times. CDR3 region: CSVGVRVGGYTF. CDR3 in DNA: TGCAGCGTTGGGGTCAGGGTAGGAGGCTACACCTTC. The chain uses TRBV29-1 and TRBJ1-2, with D perhaps matching TRBD1 (5 bases). CDR1 and CDR2 (germline): SQVTM, ANQGSEA. This CDR3 spans 12 amino acids. Trimming shortened V by 4 bases and J by 8 bases, and 14 bases separated the two germline ends.

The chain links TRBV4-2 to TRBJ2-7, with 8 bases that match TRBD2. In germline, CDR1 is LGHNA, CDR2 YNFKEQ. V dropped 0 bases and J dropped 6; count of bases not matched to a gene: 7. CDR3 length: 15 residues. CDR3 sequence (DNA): TGTGCCAGCAGCCAAGATCCCGGGAGGGCCCCCGAGCAGTACTTC. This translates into CASSQDPGRAPEQYF.

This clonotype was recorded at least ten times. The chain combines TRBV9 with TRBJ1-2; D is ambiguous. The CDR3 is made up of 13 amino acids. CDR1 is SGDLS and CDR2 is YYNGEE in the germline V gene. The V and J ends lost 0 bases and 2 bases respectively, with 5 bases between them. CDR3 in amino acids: CASSVAGNYGYTF. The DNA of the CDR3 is TGTGCCAGCAGCGTAGCGGGCAACTATGGCTACACCTTC.

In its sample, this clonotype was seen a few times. The CDR3 nucleotides read TGTGCCTGGAGTGTACTAGCGGGAAAAGTAGAGACCCAGTACTTC. It is translated as CAWSVLAGKVETQYF. The chain has TRBV30 and TRBJ2-5; 10 bases align to TRBD2. J gave up 4 bases and V 0 bases, and 5 bases lay outside the gene matches. CDR1 is GTSNPN, CDR2 SVGIG, per germline (reference sequence). The CDR3 has 15 residues.

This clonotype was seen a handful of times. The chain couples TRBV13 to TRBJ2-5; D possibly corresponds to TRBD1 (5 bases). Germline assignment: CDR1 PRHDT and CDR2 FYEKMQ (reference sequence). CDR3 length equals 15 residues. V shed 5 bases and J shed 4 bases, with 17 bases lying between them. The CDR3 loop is CASSTGRRVSETQYF. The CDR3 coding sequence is TGTGCCAGCAGCACTGGCCGCAGGGTGTCAGAGACCCAGTACTTC.